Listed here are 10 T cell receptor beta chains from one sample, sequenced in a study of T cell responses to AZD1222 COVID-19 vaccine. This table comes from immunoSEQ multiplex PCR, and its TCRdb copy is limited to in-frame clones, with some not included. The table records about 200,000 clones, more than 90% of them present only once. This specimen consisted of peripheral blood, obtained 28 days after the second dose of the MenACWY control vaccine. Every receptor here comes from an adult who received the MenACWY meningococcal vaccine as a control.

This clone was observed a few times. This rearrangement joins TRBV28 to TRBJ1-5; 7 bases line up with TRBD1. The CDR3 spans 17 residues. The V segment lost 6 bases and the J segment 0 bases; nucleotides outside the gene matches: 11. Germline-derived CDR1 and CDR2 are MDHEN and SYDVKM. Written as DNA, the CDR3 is TGTGCCAGCAGCCCTCAGGGGGGTGGTTATAGCAATCAGCCCCAGCATTTT. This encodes CASSPQGGGYSNQPQHF.

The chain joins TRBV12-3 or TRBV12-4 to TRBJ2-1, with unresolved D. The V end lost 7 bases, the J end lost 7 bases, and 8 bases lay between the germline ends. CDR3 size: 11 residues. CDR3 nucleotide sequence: TGTGCCAGCACTTCGTTTAATGAGCAGTTCTTC. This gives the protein CASTSFNEQFF.

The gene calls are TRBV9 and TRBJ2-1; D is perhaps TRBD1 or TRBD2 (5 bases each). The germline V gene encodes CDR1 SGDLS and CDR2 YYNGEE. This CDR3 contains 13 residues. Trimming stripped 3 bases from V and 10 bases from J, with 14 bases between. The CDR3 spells CASSAGTAGEQFF. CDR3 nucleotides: TGTGCCAGCAGCGCAGGGACCGCGGGCGAGCAGTTCTTC.

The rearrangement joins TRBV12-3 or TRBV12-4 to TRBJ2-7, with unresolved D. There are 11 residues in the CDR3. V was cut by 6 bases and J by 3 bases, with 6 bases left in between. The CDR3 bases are TGTGCCAGCAGGGGATTCTACGAGCAGTACTTC. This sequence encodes CASRGFYEQYF.

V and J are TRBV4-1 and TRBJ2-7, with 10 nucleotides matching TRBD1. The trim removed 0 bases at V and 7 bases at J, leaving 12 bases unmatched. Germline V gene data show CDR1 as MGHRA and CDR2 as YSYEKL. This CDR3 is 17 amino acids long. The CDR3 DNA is TGCGCCAGCAGCCAAGATTTACCGGGACAGGGGTTGGGTGAGCAGTACTTC. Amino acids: CASSQDLPGQGLGEQYF.

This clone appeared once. The CDR3 loop reads CASWDSRYSNQPQHF. The CDR3 bases are TGTGCCAGCTGGGACAGCCGATATAGCAATCAGCCCCAGCATTTT. The V and J genes are TRBV6-5 and TRBJ1-5, with 7 bases matching TRBD1. The germline gives CDR1 MNHEY, CDR2 SVGAGI. This CDR3 has 15 amino acids. V lost 8 bases, J lost 0 bases, and 7 bases stayed unmatched.

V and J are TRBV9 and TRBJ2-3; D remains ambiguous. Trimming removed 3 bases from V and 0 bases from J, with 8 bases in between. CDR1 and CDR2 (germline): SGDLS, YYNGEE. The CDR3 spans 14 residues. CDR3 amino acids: CASSGGSSTDTQYF. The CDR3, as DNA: TGTGCCAGCAGCGGGGGATCTAGCACAGATACGCAGTATTTT.

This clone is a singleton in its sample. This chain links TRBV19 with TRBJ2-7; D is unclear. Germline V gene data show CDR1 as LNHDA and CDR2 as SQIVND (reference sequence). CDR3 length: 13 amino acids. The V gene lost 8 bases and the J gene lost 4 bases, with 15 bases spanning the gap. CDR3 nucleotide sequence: TGTGCCAGTGGTAGGCAGGTTGATTACGAGCAGTACTTC. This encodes CASGRQVDYEQYF.

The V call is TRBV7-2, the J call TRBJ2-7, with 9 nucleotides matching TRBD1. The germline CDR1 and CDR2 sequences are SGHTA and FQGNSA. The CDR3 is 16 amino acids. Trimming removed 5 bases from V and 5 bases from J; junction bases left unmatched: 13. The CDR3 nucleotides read TGTGCCAGCAGCCTCACCGGGACAGGGACTGTACACGAGCAGTACTTC. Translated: CASSLTGTGTVHEQYF.

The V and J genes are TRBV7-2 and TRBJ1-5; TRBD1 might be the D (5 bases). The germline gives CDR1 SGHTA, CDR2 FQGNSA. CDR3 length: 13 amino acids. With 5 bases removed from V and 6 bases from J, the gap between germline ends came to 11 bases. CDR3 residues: CASSVRGTQPQHF. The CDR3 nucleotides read TGTGCCAGCAGCGTCCGGGGCACTCAGCCCCAGCATTTT.